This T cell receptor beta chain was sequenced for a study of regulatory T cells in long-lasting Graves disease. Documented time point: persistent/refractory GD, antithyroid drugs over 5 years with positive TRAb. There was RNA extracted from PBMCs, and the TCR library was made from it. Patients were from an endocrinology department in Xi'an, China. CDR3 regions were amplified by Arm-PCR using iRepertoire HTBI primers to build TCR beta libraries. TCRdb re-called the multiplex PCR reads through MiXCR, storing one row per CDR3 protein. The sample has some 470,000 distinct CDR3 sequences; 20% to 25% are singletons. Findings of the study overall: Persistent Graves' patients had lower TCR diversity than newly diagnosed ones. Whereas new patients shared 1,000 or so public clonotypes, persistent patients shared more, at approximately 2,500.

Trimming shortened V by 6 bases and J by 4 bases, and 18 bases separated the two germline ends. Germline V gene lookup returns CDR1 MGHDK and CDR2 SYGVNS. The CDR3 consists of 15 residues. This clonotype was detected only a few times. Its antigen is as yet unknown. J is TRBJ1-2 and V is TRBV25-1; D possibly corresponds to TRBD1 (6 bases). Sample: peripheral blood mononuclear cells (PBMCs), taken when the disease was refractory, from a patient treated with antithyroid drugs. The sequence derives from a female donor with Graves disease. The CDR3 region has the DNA TGTGCCAGCAGGGGGGTCCACAGGGACGGCTATGGCTACACCTTC. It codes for CASRGVHRDGYGYTF.